The sequence of this TCR beta chain was determined in a study of blood T cell repertoires in COVID-19. At the level of the study: From T cells, B-cell-depleted T cells, or PBMCs came the material, which was cDNA or gDNA.

In the original analysis: Reference gene primer amplification in the assay estimated nucleated cell counts. Assay: immunoSEQ multiplex PCR; the TCRdb copy retains only in-frame clones and omits some. V and J calls and clone size are as listed in that table; D and trimming were resolved from the DNA. The table lists 280,000 or so clones, around 85% of them singletons. The study recruited people aged about 18 to 89 years across some 23 US areas. Cohorts were determined from participant-reported clinical history. This TCR was sampled from a woman in her fifties or sixties who had recovered from COVID-19. The sequenced sample was PBMCs or T cells enriched from blood (not recorded which).

For the CDR3, the DNA is TGTGCCAGCAGCCAAGGATTGGGCGTTCCCACAGATACGCAGTATTTT. It codes for CASSQGLGVPTDTQYF. This chain links TRBV3-1 (or the pseudogene TRBV3-2) with TRBJ2-3; D gene ambiguous. CDR3 length equals 16 residues. V was pared by 1 base and J by 2 bases, with 13 bases between. CDR1 LGHDT and CDR2 YNNKEL come from the germline V gene (reference sequence).